Presented here are 14 T cell receptor beta chains from one specimen sequenced in a study of neoadjuvant nivolumab and ipilimumab in lung cancer. Profiled with immunoSEQ multiplex PCR; TCRdb holds only in-frame clones, not every one. The sample lists 28,000 or so clones, approximately 86% seen once, with 5.1% in the top ten. Sequencing used tumor tissue, obtained after neoadjuvant nivolumab, alone or with ipilimumab, at or shortly before surgery. Receptors originate from an adult with non-small cell lung cancer.

The chain employs TRBV7-2 and TRBJ1-1; D unclear. The CDR3 has 15 amino acids. The V gene lost 3 bases and the J gene lost 1 base, with 12 bases spanning the gap. CDR1 is SGHTA and CDR2 is FQGNSA in the germline V gene. CDR3 coding DNA: TGTGCCAGCAGCTTCCTGGGCACTGGGAACACTGAAGCTTTCTTT. This codes for CASSFLGTGNTEAFF.

A few counts support this clone. The DNA of the CDR3 is TGTGCCAGCAGTTTGTTCGGGACAGGGGATCAGCCCCAGCATTTT. It translates to CASSLFGTGDQPQHF. V and J are TRBV6-6 and TRBJ1-5; 10 bases agree with TRBD1. With V trimmed by 4 bases and J by 5 bases, 5 bases remained unmatched. In germline, CDR1 is MNHNY, CDR2 SVGAGI (reference sequence). The CDR3 sequence is 15 residues long.

This clone came up once. The chain employs TRBV5-1 and TRBJ2-1; the match to TRBD2 covers 12 bases. The CDR3 covers 17 residues. V lost 4 bases and J lost 0; bases outside the gene matches: 5. Per germline, CDR1 SGHRS and CDR2 YFSETQ. This CDR3 is CASSVTSGGSSYNEQFF. In DNA form, the CDR3 reads TGCGCCAGCAGCGTAACTAGCGGGGGGAGCTCCTACAATGAGCAGTTCTTC.

The chain carries TRBV18 and TRBJ2-7; D perhaps matches TRBD1 (5 bases). CDR1 and CDR2 from the germline V gene are KGHSH and LQKENI. This CDR3 comprises 14 residues. V was cut by 3 bases and J by 2 bases, with 11 bases left in between. The CDR3 protein is CASSPGADTYEQYF. The CDR3 DNA follows: TGTGCCAGCTCACCTGGGGCCGACACCTACGAGCAGTACTTC.

This clone was counted only a few times. The chain links TRBV11-3 to TRBJ2-7, with TRBD1 matching 8 bases. The CDR3 has 13 amino acids. From germline, CDR1 is SGHNT and CDR2 YENEEA. The J segment lost 2 bases and the V segment lost 5 bases, leaving 2 bases of the junction unmatched. This CDR3 is CASSETGAYEQYF. The DNA of the CDR3 is TGTGCCAGCAGCGAGACAGGGGCCTACGAGCAGTACTTC. Complete variable domain (other parts from reference TRBV11-3 and TRBJ2-7): EAGVVQSPRYKIIEKKQPVAFWCNPISGHNTLYWYLQNLGQGPELLIRYENEEAVDDSQLPKDRFSAERLKGVDSTLKIQPAELGDSAVYLCASSETGAYEQYFGPGTRLTVT.

The chain links TRBV5-1 to TRBJ2-7; tentatively, D is TRBD2 (5 bases). The V end was cut by 2 bases, the J end by 6 bases, with 6 bases between. Germline V gene data show CDR1 as SGHRS and CDR2 as YFSETQ. The CDR3 has 11 amino acids. CDR3 amino acids: CASSLGGEQYF. The DNA of the CDR3 is TGCGCCAGCAGCTTAGGAGGCGAGCAGTACTTC.

V is TRBV6-6 and J is TRBJ2-7, with TRBD2 matching 8 bases. The CDR3 sequence is 14 residues long. The V gene end was trimmed by 2 bases and the J gene end by 4 bases; junction bases not matched to a gene: 4. From germline, CDR1 is MNHNY and CDR2 SVGAGI (reference sequence). The CDR3 DNA reads as TGTGCCAGCAGTTACGCGGGAGGAGGGTACGAGCAGTACTTC. Translated, it gives CASSYAGGGYEQYF.

This sequence joins TRBV5-4 and TRBJ1-2; D unclear. Trimming cost V 4 bases and J 8 bases, with 18 bases left between them. CDR1 and CDR2 (germline): SGHNT, YYREEE (reference sequence). This CDR3 has 14 amino acids. The CDR3 bases are TGTGCCAGCAGCACCATAGGGAGGGCTAAAGGCTACACCTTC. Its protein is CASSTIGRAKGYTF.

This clone appeared a few times. The chain has TRBV6-5 and TRBJ1-5, with TRBD1 matching over 8 bases. Germline trimming cut 5 bases from V and 4 bases from J; bases unmatched to any gene: 4. Germline CDR1 reads MNHEY; CDR2 reads SVGAGI. This CDR3 region has 14 residues. The CDR3 loop is CASSTGQGNQPQHF. CDR3 in DNA: TGTGCCAGCAGTACCGGACAGGGTAATCAGCCCCAGCATTTT.

This chain links TRBV4-3 with TRBJ2-5; D gene ambiguous. The germline V gene encodes CDR1 LGHNA and CDR2 YSLEER. Trimming removed 0 bases at V and 4 bases at J, with 9 bases between. There are 14 residues in the CDR3. The CDR3 protein is CASSQDRIAETQYF. The DNA of the CDR3 is TGCGCCAGCAGCCAAGACAGAATAGCAGAGACCCAGTACTTC.

V gene TRBV5-4 combines with J gene TRBJ2-3; D might be TRBD2 (7 bases). Trimming cost V 0 bases and J 0 bases, with 20 bases left between them. Germline CDR1 SGHNT, CDR2 YYREEE (reference sequence). The CDR3 consists of 19 residues. The chain's CDR3 is CASSLAGGRGYSSTDTQYF. Written as DNA, the CDR3 is TGTGCCAGCAGCTTGGCCGGGGGGCGGGGGTACTCTAGCACAGATACGCAGTATTTT.

This clone has a handful of counts. This chain uses TRBV5-1 with TRBJ1-6; D ambiguous. Trimming took off 0 bases at V and 6 bases at J, with 4 bases between the two ends. The CDR3 sequence is 13 residues long. The germline V gene has CDR1 SGHRS and CDR2 YFSETQ. CDR3 DNA sequence: TGCGCCAGCAGCTTGGAGGCTAATTCACCCCTCCACTTT. It codes for CASSLEANSPLHF.

This chain joins TRBV10-3 and TRBJ1-2; TRBD1 matches at 9 bases. With V trimmed by 8 bases and J by 2 bases, 3 bases remained unmatched. CDR3 length equals 13 residues. CDR1 ENHRY and CDR2 SYGVKD come from the germline V gene. CDR3 region: CAIGGTGNYGYTF. The CDR3 DNA follows: TGTGCCATCGGGGGGACAGGGAACTATGGCTACACCTTC.

This chain connects TRBV28 to TRBJ1-2; D possibly corresponds to TRBD1 (6 bases). The V gene's germline CDR1 is MDHEN and CDR2 SYDVKM. CDR3 length equals 12 residues. V lost 4 bases and J 5 bases, leaving 8 bases between the germline ends. Here the CDR3 DNA reads TGTGCCAGCAGTTCCCAGGGGTATGGCTACACCTTC. This gives the protein CASSSQGYGYTF.